This TCR beta chain derives from a study of T cell changes during pregnancy in multiple sclerosis. TCRdb's table, derived via immunoSEQ multiplex PCR, lists solely in-frame clones and lacks some. Of tens of thousands of clones detected, under 95% appear once; the ten largest clones hold over 0.65%. Germline V gene lookup returns CDR1 SNHLY and CDR2 FYNNEI. Trimming removed 5 bases at V and 7 bases at J, with 11 bases between. This CDR3 is built from 13 residues. The sequencing here drew on CD4+ T cells from peripheral blood mononuclear cells, taken in the second trimester of pregnancy. The TCR comes from a female donor in good health, enrolled as a control in a pregnancy study. The chain recombines TRBV2 with TRBJ1-4, with D perhaps matching TRBD1 (5 bases). The CDR3 protein is CASSFQGGEKLFF. In nucleotides, the CDR3 is TGTGCCAGCAGTTTCCAGGGAGGTGAAAAACTGTTTTTT.